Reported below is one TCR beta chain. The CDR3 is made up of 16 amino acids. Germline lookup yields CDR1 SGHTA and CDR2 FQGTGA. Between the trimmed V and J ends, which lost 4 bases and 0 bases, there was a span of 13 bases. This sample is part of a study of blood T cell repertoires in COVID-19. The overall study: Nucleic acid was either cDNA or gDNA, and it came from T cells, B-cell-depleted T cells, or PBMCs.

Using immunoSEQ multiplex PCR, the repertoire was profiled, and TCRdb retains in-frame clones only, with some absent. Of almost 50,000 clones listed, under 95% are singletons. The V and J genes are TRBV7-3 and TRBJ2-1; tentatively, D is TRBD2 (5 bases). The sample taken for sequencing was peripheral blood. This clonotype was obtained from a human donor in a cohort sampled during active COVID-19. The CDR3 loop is CASSSEAAYSYNEQFF. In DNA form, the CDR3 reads TGTGCCAGCAGCTCCGAAGCGGCCTACTCCTACAATGAGCAGTTCTTC. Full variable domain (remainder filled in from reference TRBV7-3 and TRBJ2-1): GAGVSQTPSNKVTEKGKYVELRCDPISGHTALYWYRQSLGQGPEFLIYFQGTGAADDSGLPNDRFFAVRPEGSVSTLKIQRTERGDSAVYLCASSSEAAYSYNEQFFGPGTRLTVL.